This entry concerns a single T cell receptor beta chain. Source study methods: Researchers report that nucleated cell counts were estimated from reference gene primer amplification. Sequenced by immunoSEQ multiplex PCR; TCRdb stores in-frame clones only, minus some. That table is the source of V, J and clone size, and D and trimming were worked out from the DNA. The sample lists 100,000 or so clones, over 80% occurring once. The sample comes from a study of blood T cell repertoires in COVID-19. Study background: Sites across the United States, Italy and Spain contributed samples from acute and convalescent COVID-19. T cells, B-cell-depleted T cells, or PBMCs supplied cDNA or gDNA.

The origin of this receptor is a man aged 45-65 years with acute or convalescent COVID-19. Sequencing was performed on peripheral blood.

The CDR3 reads CASSYTGQGAYYTF. CDR3 in DNA: TGTGCCAGCAGTTATACGGGACAGGGGGCTTACTACACCTTC. The gene calls are TRBV6-5 and TRBJ1-2; 12 positions match TRBD1. Looked up from germline, CDR1 is MNHEY and CDR2 is SVGAGI. The CDR3 is 14 residues long. V lost 3 bases to trimming and J lost 10 bases; unmatched junction nucleotides: 6.